The source of this T cell receptor beta chain is a study of CD8 T cells in Susac syndrome. Study observations and caveats: The study conceded that its TCR sequencing and HLA analysis involved relatively few individuals.

Random-hexamer reverse transcription was applied to about 0.5 to 1 ug RNA. Multiplex PCR with immunoSEQ amplified the TCR beta CDR3 across 54 Vbeta and 13 Jbeta. TCRdb passed the immunoSEQ multiplex PCR reads through MiXCR, listing each CDR3 protein once. The table has about 140,000 distinct CDR3 sequences, around 93% seen once. J lost 0 bases, V lost 4 bases, and 8 bases had no gene match. The CDR3 has 18 residues. Germline assignment: CDR1 LGHNA and CDR2 YSLEER. TEMRA cells were enriched by FACS, while CD8+ and CD4+ T cells were obtained through a negative isolation that was performed magnetically. Worth noting for this clonotype: Its matching antigen is unknown.

The chain is built from TRBV4-3 and TRBJ1-5, with TRBD1 matching over 11 bases. Sample: CD4+ T cells from PBMCs. The TCR comes from a human donor with Susac syndrome. CDR3 sequence reads: CASSPPGTGGRSNQPQHF. The DNA for the CDR3 is TGCGCCAGCAGCCCTCCAGGGACAGGGGGTCGTAGCAATCAGCCCCAGCATTTT.